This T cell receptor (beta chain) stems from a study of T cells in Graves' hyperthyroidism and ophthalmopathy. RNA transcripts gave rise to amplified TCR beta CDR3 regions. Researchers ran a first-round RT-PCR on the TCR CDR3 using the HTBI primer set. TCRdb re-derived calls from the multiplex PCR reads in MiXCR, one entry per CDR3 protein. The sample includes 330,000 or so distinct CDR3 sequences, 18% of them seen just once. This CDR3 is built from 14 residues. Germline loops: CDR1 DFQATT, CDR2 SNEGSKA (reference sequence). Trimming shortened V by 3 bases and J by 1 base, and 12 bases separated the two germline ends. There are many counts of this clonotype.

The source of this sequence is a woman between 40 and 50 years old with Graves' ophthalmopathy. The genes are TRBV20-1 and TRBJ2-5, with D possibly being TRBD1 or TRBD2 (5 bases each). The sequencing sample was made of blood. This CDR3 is CSARGVRLQETQYF. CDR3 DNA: TGCAGTGCTAGGGGGGTAAGGCTCCAAGAGACCCAGTACTTC.